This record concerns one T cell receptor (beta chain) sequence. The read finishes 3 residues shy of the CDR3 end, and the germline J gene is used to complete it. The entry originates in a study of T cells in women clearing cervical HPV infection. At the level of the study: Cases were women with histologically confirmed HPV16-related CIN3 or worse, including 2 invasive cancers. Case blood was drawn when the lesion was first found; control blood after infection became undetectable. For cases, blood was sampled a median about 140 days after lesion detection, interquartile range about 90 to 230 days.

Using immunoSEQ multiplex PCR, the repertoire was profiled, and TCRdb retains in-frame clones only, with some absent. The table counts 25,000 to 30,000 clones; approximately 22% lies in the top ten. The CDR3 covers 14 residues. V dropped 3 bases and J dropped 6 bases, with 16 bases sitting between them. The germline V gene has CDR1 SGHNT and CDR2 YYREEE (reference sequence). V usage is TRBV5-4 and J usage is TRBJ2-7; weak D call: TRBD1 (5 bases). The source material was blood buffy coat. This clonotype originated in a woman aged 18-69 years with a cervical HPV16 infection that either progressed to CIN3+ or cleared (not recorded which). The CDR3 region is CASSSDSLAVEQYF. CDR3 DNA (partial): TGTGCCAGCAGCTCTGACAGCTTGGCGGTCGAG.